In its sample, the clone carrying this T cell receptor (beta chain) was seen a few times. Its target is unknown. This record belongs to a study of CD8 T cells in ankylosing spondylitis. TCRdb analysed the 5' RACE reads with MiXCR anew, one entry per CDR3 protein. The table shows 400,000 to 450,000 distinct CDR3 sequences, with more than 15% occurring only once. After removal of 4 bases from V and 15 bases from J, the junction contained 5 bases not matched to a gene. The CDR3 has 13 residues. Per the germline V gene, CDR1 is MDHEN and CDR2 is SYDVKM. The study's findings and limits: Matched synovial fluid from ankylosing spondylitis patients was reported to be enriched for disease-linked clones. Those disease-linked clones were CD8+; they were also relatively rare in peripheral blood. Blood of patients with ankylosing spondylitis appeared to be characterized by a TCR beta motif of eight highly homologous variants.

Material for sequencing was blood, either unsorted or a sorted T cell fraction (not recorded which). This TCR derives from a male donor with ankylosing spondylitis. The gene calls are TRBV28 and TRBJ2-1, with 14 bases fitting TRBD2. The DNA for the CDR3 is TGTGCCAGCAGTTCCCGACTAGCGGGAGGGCCGTTCTTC. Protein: CASSSRLAGGPFF.